This entry lists 14 T cell receptor beta chains sequenced from one sample in a study of long-term antiretroviral therapy in people with HIV. At the survey level, the v3.0 immunoSEQ assay was run. Some clones are missing from TCRdb's copy, which holds only in-frame ones; the method was immunoSEQ multiplex PCR. The sample yields over 15,000 clones, 60% to 85% seen once. Sequencing was performed on unsorted PBMCs, taken at the start of antiretroviral therapy, before treatment. The origin of the receptors is a man between 18 and 29 years old with HIV.

The V and J genes are TRBV7-2 and TRBJ2-2; D ambiguous. The V gene lost 2 bases and the J gene lost 6 bases, with 10 bases spanning the gap. The CDR3 covers 14 residues. Germline-derived CDR1 and CDR2 are SGHTA and FQGNSA. The CDR3 protein is CASSLSSGPGELFF. The DNA of the CDR3 is TGTGCCAGCAGCTTAAGTTCAGGTCCCGGGGAGCTGTTTTTT.

The chain couples TRBV11-1 to TRBJ2-2; D uncertain. The CDR3 runs to 14 residues. Germline CDR1 is SGHAT and CDR2 is FQDESV (reference sequence). V lost 3 bases and J lost 3, with 8 bases in between. For the CDR3, the DNA is TGTGCCAGCAGCTTTTCTTCCGACACCGGGGAGCTGTTTTTT. Residues: CASSFSSDTGELFF.

The V and J genes are TRBV29-1 and TRBJ1-2; tentative D call: TRBD1 (5 bases). This CDR3 has 13 amino acids. Per germline, CDR1 SQVTM and CDR2 ANQGSEA. Deletions cut 7 bases from V and 2 bases from J, with 14 bases between. CDR3 in DNA: TGCAGCGCCTTTGAACAGGCAAACTATGGCTACACCTTC. This encodes CSAFEQANYGYTF.

By share, this clone counts as medium-sized (0.01 to 0.1%). The gene calls are TRBV5-6 and TRBJ1-3; D uncertain. Per germline, CDR1 SGHDT and CDR2 YYEEEE. Trimming stripped 4 bases from V and 0 bases from J, with 11 bases between. The CDR3 sequence is 15 residues long. In DNA, the CDR3 is TGTGCCAGCAGCCTAACGGGCTCCTCTGGAAACACCATATATTTT. Its translation is CASSLTGSSGNTIYF. Based on the CDR3 plus reference TRBV5-6 and TRBJ1-3, the full variable domain is DAGVTQSPTHLIKTRGQQVTLRCSPKSGHDTVSWYQQALGQGPQFIFQYYEEEERQRGNFPDRFSGHQFPNYSSELNVNALLLGDSALYLCASSLTGSSGNTIYFGEGSWLTVV.

This rearrangement joins TRBV5-4 to TRBJ2-3, with 16 bases lining up with TRBD2. V lost 4 bases to trimming and J lost 4 bases; unmatched junction nucleotides: 9. Per germline, CDR1 SGHNT and CDR2 YYREEE (reference sequence). The CDR3 spans 18 residues. The CDR3 spells CASSQGLAGGVSPDTQYF. In nucleotides, the CDR3 is TGTGCCAGCAGCCAGGGACTAGCGGGAGGGGTCTCCCCAGATACGCAGTATTTT.

V and J are TRBV7-9 and TRBJ2-2; D might be TRBD1 (5 bases). CDR1 is SEHNR, CDR2 FQNEAQ, per germline (reference sequence). This CDR3 comprises 16 residues. With 5 bases removed from V and 0 bases from J, the gap between germline ends came to 13 bases. The CDR3 loop reads CASSLGVGTNTGELFF. DNA of the CDR3: TGTGCCAGCAGCCTAGGGGTAGGGACGAACACCGGGGAGCTGTTTTTT.

The chain has TRBV6-1 and TRBJ2-7; D may be TRBD2 (6 bases). V lost 8 bases and J 1 base, leaving 9 bases between the germline ends. Per the germline V gene, CDR1 is MNHNS and CDR2 is SASEGT. CDR3 length: 12 amino acids. The CDR3 sequence is CASGLTSYEQYF. In DNA, the CDR3 is TGTGCCAGCGGACTAACATCCTACGAGCAGTACTTC.

The chain has TRBV11-2 and TRBJ2-5; D remains ambiguous. This CDR3 has 13 residues. Germline V gene lookup returns CDR1 SGHAT and CDR2 FQNNGV. Trimming removed 1 base from V and 2 bases from J, with 5 bases in between. The CDR3 loop reads CASSLGGQETQYF. CDR3 nucleotides: TGTGCCAGCAGCTTAGGCGGACAAGAGACCCAGTACTTC.

The chain couples TRBV5-1 to TRBJ2-7; no definite D call. Between the trimmed V and J ends, which lost 4 bases and 5 bases, there was a span of 13 bases. Germline values: CDR1 SGHRS, CDR2 YFSETQ. The CDR3 consists of 13 residues. DNA of the CDR3: TGCGCCAGCAGCCCCTCCCCCACGGACGAGCAGTACTTC. The encoded protein is CASSPSPTDEQYF.

The J gene is TRBJ2-1, the V gene TRBV6-4; 9 positions match TRBD2. Germline V gene data show CDR1 as MRHNA and CDR2 as SNTAGT. This CDR3 spans 16 amino acids. V dropped 2 bases and J dropped 6; count of bases not matched to a gene: 8. The DNA of the CDR3 is TGTGCCAGCAGTGACAGGGCGGGAGGGCCGAGCAATGAGCAGTTCTTC. Encoded protein: CASSDRAGGPSNEQFF.

This clone was seen more than once but under ten times. The chain combines TRBV10-3 with TRBJ1-2; D not certain. V dropped 4 bases and J dropped 3 bases, with 9 bases sitting between them. The CDR3 is made up of 13 amino acids. Germline assignment: CDR1 ENHRY and CDR2 SYGVKD. CDR3 in DNA: TGTGCCATCAGTGGTCTCCCGGACTATGGCTACACCTTC. This encodes CAISGLPDYGYTF.

The V call is TRBV6-6, the J call TRBJ2-7; TRBD2 matches 12 bases. Trimming removed 9 bases from V and 7 bases from J; junction bases left unmatched: 16. The CDR3 runs to 16 residues. Germline V lookup: CDR1 MNHNY, CDR2 SVGAGI (reference sequence). In nucleotides, the CDR3 is TGTGCCAGTCAACGGGCTAGCGGGAGGGTGGGAGGTGAGCAGTACTTC. Encoded protein: CASQRASGRVGGEQYF.

The gene calls are TRBV28 and TRBJ2-1; tentatively, D is TRBD2 (5 bases). This CDR3 is built from 14 residues. The germline gives CDR1 MDHEN, CDR2 SYDVKM. V lost 5 bases to trimming and J lost 8 bases, with 16 bases between them. In DNA form, the CDR3 reads TGTGCCAGCAGTCCCCTTGGTAGCGAGGATGAGCAGTTCTTC. Translated: CASSPLGSEDEQFF.

This clone was recorded once. This chain joins TRBV11-2 and TRBJ2-6, with D tentatively TRBD2 (6 bases). Germline CDR1 SGHAT, CDR2 FQNNGV. The V end lost 5 bases, the J end lost 0 bases, and 14 bases lay between the germline ends. The CDR3 consists of 17 residues. This CDR3 reads CASSARAGNSGANVLTF. The CDR3 DNA reads as TGTGCCAGCAGCGCAAGGGCGGGGAACTCTGGGGCCAACGTCCTGACTTTC. The variable domain in full, with the rest retrieved from reference TRBV11-2 and TRBJ2-6, is EAGVAQSPRYKIIEKRQSVAFWCNPISGHATLYWYQQILGQGPKLLIQFQNNGVVDDSQLPKDRFSAERLKGVDSTLKIQPAKLEDSAVYLCASSARAGNSGANVLTFGAGSRLTVL.